This paragraph reports one T cell receptor beta chain. The antigen is unknown. This CDR3 contains 16 residues. Trimming took 1 base from V and 7 from J; bases not matched to a gene: 13. CDR1 SGHRS and CDR2 YFSETQ come from the germline V gene. Among the roughly 120 subjects of the validation cohort, separate from the roughly 700-subject first cohort, were the donors. This specimen comes from a study of cytomegalovirus exposure and HLA in healthy donors. Study background: The approximately 600 first-cohort repertoires shared a platform with the 120 validation repertoires, as reported in a later analysis. General study results and limits: Altogether, 150 or so TCR beta chains were recorded as cytomegalovirus-associated. It was reported that the classifier diagnosed cytomegalovirus status with high specificity and sensitivity in both the original and validation cohorts.

Assay used: immunoSEQ multiplex PCR; TCRdb lists only in-frame clones, some missing. The sample holds 200,000 or so clones, roughly 80% seen once. Sequenced input: PBMCs. The rearrangement joins TRBV5-1 to TRBJ2-7; 8 bases fit TRBD2. The sequence came from a man between 18 and 29 years old in good health and CMV-seropositive. The CDR3 DNA is TGCGCCAGCAGCTTGTTACAAAGCGGGAGAGCGAGAGAGCAGTACTTC. Translating gives CASSLLQSGRAREQYF.